This TCR beta chain was sequenced for a study of T cell repertoires in cytomegalovirus infection. The wider study: Public TCR beta signature analysis indicated the presence of both CMV infection and matching HLA type.

Concerning this clonotype itself: The antigen remains unidentified.

Study conclusions and caveats: The ex vivo response was dominated by HLA-C-restricted CMV-specific TCR beta clonotypes.

Via MiXCR, TCRdb re-called the reads, giving one row per CDR3 protein. This table holds 340,000 or so distinct CDR3 sequences, 20% to 25% found once. Source: cultured PBMCs, taken from culture after CMV antigen stimulation. This TCR was recovered from a human donor in good health (CMV status not recorded). Some clones in this sample may be carry-over from other donors' samples.

CDR3 loop: CASSERPTGGFGGELFF. In nucleotides, the CDR3 is TGTGCCAGCAGCGAAAGACCCACAGGGGGTTTCGGCGGGGAGCTGTTTTTT. V usage is TRBV6-5 and J usage is TRBJ2-2; 8 bases map to TRBD1. V lost 6 bases and J lost 7; bases outside the gene matches: 16. CDR3 length equals 17 residues. The germline V gene has CDR1 MNHEY and CDR2 SVGAGI.